This T cell receptor (beta chain) was identified in a study of blood T cells in healthy people across ages. Points from the study as a whole: Long-lived and aged donors differed, with more naive CD4+ cells and higher diversity in the long-lived.

V was trimmed by 6 bases and J by 11 bases, leaving 26 bases between them. CDR1 SGHRS and CDR2 YFSETQ come from the germline V gene. The CDR3 extends over 15 amino acids. Comments on this clonotype: The antigen is not known.

Alongside a J-beta primer mix, a sample-barcoded 5' primer served in a second PCR lasting roughly 6 to 11 cycles. TCRdb independently ran MiXCR on the 5' RACE reads; one entry per CDR3 protein. The data show around 990,000 distinct CDR3 sequences, roughly two fifths seen once. The chain uses TRBV5-1 and TRBJ2-5; TRBD1 might be the D (6 bases). This clonotype was obtained from a young man in good health. The sequenced sample consisted of blood. The CDR3 DNA is TGCGCCAGCAACAGACCGGGACAAGCGGATCGAGAGCAGTACTTC. Protein: CASNRPGQADREQYF. The full variable domain, rest sourced from reference TRBV5-1 and TRBJ2-5, is KAGVTQTPRYLIKTRGQQVTLSCSPISGHRSVSWYQQTPGQGLQFLFEYFSETQRNKGNFPGRFSGRQFSNSRSEMNVSTLELGDSALYLCASNRPGQADREQYFGPGTRLLVL.